Below, 22 T cell receptor beta chains from the same sample are listed, as sequenced in a study of blood T cell repertoires in COVID-19. Generated by immunoSEQ multiplex PCR, the TCRdb table keeps only in-frame clones and is missing some. The table shows about 250,000 clones, with around 89% occurring only once. The sample taken for sequencing was peripheral blood. The receptors were sampled from a man younger than 40 with acute or convalescent COVID-19.

This chain uses TRBV3-1 (or the pseudogene TRBV3-2) with TRBJ2-1; the match to TRBD2 covers 8 bases. CDR1 is LGHDT and CDR2 is YNNKEL in the germline V gene (reference sequence). V was pared by 1 base and J by 3 bases, with 2 bases of the junction left unmatched. The CDR3 has 15 amino acids. The CDR3 sequence is CASSQVLAGYNEQFF. Written as DNA, the CDR3 is TGTGCCAGCAGCCAAGTCCTAGCGGGCTACAATGAGCAGTTCTTC.

The chain is built from TRBV27 and TRBJ1-4; maybe TRBD1 (5 bases). V lost 3 bases to trimming and J lost 6 bases, with 11 bases between them. There are 14 residues in the CDR3. Per germline, CDR1 MNHEY and CDR2 SMNVEV (reference sequence). In DNA, the CDR3 is TGTGCCAGCAGTTTCGGGGGTGGGGATGAAAAACTGTTTTTT. Its translation is CASSFGGGDEKLFF.

This chain joins TRBV19 and TRBJ1-1; TRBD1 aligns across 8 bases. Germline V CDR1 and CDR2: LNHDA, SQIVND (reference sequence). J gave up 0 bases and V 5 bases, and 5 bases lay outside the gene matches. The CDR3 is made up of 15 amino acids. The DNA for the CDR3 is TGTGCCAGTAGTTCTAAACAGGGGGTGAACACTGAAGCTTTCTTT. Protein product: CASSSKQGVNTEAFF.

CDR3 protein: CASSPGEGSPLHF. The CDR3 nucleotides read TGTGCCAGCAGCCCAGGGGAAGGTTCACCCCTCCACTTT. The chain recombines TRBV13 with TRBJ1-6; D might be TRBD1 (6 bases). The CDR3 runs to 13 residues. With 5 bases removed from V and 9 bases from J, the gap between germline ends came to 11 bases. The germline V gene has CDR1 PRHDT and CDR2 FYEKMQ (reference sequence).

The rearrangement joins TRBV2 to TRBJ2-3; D possibly corresponds to TRBD1 (5 bases). The CDR3 has 16 amino acids. From germline, CDR1 is SNHLY and CDR2 FYNNEI. V was clipped by 5 bases and J by 0 bases, with 15 bases between them. The DNA for the CDR3 is TGTGCCAGCAGTCCTCAAGGGGCCATTAGCACAGATACGCAGTATTTT. Its protein is CASSPQGAISTDTQYF.

This clone was counted a single time. The V gene is TRBV11-3, the J gene TRBJ1-1; D may be TRBD1 (5 bases). CDR3 size: 14 residues. Between the trimmed V and J ends, which lost 5 bases and 1 base, there was a span of 11 bases. The germline V gene has CDR1 SGHNT and CDR2 YENEEA. The DNA for the CDR3 is TGTGCCAGCAGCCCTGCAGGGTGGAACACTGAAGCTTTCTTT. Residues: CASSPAGWNTEAFF.

This chain connects TRBV6-6 to TRBJ2-7, with TRBD1 as a possible D gene (5 bases). The V end was cut by 1 base, the J end by 5 bases, with 12 bases between. This CDR3 region has 14 residues. Germline CDR1 reads MNHNY; CDR2 reads SVGAGI (reference sequence). The CDR3 here is CASSYFSQGNEQYF. The DNA for the CDR3 is TGTGCCAGCAGTTACTTCTCTCAGGGAAACGAGCAGTACTTC.

The chain is built from TRBV5-1 and TRBJ1-5; D gene ambiguous. The V end was cut by 3 bases, the J end by 1 base, with 8 bases between. The germline gives CDR1 SGHRS, CDR2 YFSETQ. CDR3 size: 14 residues. The CDR3 DNA reads TGCGCCAGCAGCTCGGTCCGAAGCAATCAGCCCCAGCATTTT. Translation: CASSSVRSNQPQHF. The full variable domain, with the rest looked up from reference TRBV5-1 and TRBJ1-5, is KAGVTQTPRYLIKTRGQQVTLSCSPISGHRSVSWYQQTPGQGLQFLFEYFSETQRNKGNFPGRFSGRQFSNSRSEMNVSTLELGDSALYLCASSSVRSNQPQHFGDGTRLSIL.

This clone was counted between two and nine times. Here the CDR3 DNA reads TGTGCCAGCACCCCTCGCGGGGCCCCCAATCAGCCCCAGCATTTT. Protein product: CASTPRGAPNQPQHF. The V and J genes are TRBV7-9 and TRBJ1-5; tentative D call: TRBD1 (5 bases). The CDR3 totals 15 residues. Germline-derived CDR1 and CDR2 are SEHNR and FQNEAQ (reference sequence). V lost 7 bases and J 3 bases, leaving 16 bases between the germline ends.

The gene calls are TRBV18 and TRBJ1-1; D is possibly TRBD1 (5 bases). V was pared by 3 bases and J by 4 bases, with 15 bases between. Germline CDR1 is KGHSH and CDR2 is LQKENI. The CDR3 contains 15 residues. The chain's CDR3 is CASSPLGEVSTEAFF. Written as DNA, the CDR3 is TGTGCCAGCTCACCGCTGGGGGAGGTCAGCACTGAAGCTTTCTTT.

The chain is built from TRBV6-5 and TRBJ1-4, with unresolved D. The CDR3 is 16 amino acids. Germline assignment: CDR1 MNHEY and CDR2 SVGAGI. V lost 0 bases and J 0 bases, leaving 8 bases between the germline ends. The CDR3 region has the DNA TGTGCCAGCAGTTACTCGTGGTCAGCAACTAATGAAAAACTGTTTTTT. It specifies CASSYSWSATNEKLFF.

V usage is TRBV7-2 and J usage is TRBJ1-6; no clear D gene. The V gene's germline CDR1 is SGHTA and CDR2 FQGNSA. This CDR3 is built from 17 residues. Trimming pared 4 bases from V and 4 bases from J, leaving 17 bases between. CDR3 in amino acids: CASSSDLYPDYNSPLHF. CDR3 in DNA: TGTGCCAGCAGCTCCGACTTGTATCCCGATTATAATTCACCCCTCCACTTT.

The sample holds a few counts of this clone. The chain is built from TRBV6-6 and TRBJ2-7, with D perhaps matching TRBD1 (6 bases). The CDR3 is 15 amino acids. Trimming stripped 6 bases from V and 5 bases from J, with 20 bases between. CDR1 is MNHNY, CDR2 SVGAGI, per germline (reference sequence). The CDR3: CASSTHKQGRNEQYF. The CDR3 DNA follows: TGTGCCAGCAGCACACACAAACAGGGTAGGAACGAGCAGTACTTC.

The rearrangement uses TRBV27 and TRBJ2-1; the D is unclear. The CDR3 extends over 14 amino acids. Trimming stripped 5 bases from V and 15 bases from J, with 23 bases between. The germline gives CDR1 MNHEY, CDR2 SMNVEV (reference sequence). CDR3 region: CASSPTEAGFQTFF. DNA of the CDR3: TGTGCCAGCAGTCCCACCGAGGCCGGGTTCCAAACGTTCTTC.

The V gene is TRBV27, the J gene TRBJ2-1, with D hard to call. Germline lookup yields CDR1 MNHEY and CDR2 SMNVEV (reference sequence). Deletions cut 7 bases from V and 7 bases from J, with 14 bases between. CDR3 length: 13 residues. The DNA of the CDR3 is TGTGCCAGCATCGGTGGTGGTTTTAATGAGCAGTTCTTC. Translation gives CASIGGGFNEQFF.

This rearrangement joins TRBV7-8 to TRBJ1-2, with 11 bases lining up with TRBD1. The CDR3 has 14 residues. V lost 4 bases to trimming and J lost 4 bases; unmatched junction nucleotides: 2. Germline CDR1 and CDR2: SGHVS and FQNEAQ. CDR3 amino acids: CASSSGQGGYGYTF. The CDR3 DNA sequence: TGTGCCAGCAGCTCGGGACAGGGGGGCTATGGCTACACCTTC. The full variable domain, rest sourced from reference TRBV7-8 and TRBJ1-2, is GAGVSQSPRYKVAKRGQDVALRCDPISGHVSLFWYQQALGQGPEFLTYFQNEAQLDKSGLPSDRFFAERPEGSVSTLKIQRTQQEDSAVYLCASSSGQGGYGYTFGSGTRLTVV.

Note on this clone: At the DNA level, this CDR3 is encoded by other sequences in the same sample as well. The chain has TRBV19 and TRBJ2-7, with 8 bases fitting TRBD2. The germline V gene encodes CDR1 LNHDA and CDR2 SQIVND (reference sequence). The CDR3 length is 15 residues. Trimming removed 2 bases from V and 3 bases from J; junction bases left unmatched: 6. The CDR3 coding sequence is TGTGCCAGTAGTATACAGGCGGGGGGTCGCTACGAGCAGTACTTC. This sequence encodes CASSIQAGGRYEQYF.

This chain joins TRBV7-3 and TRBJ2-3; 9 bases map to TRBD2. Germline V gene lookup returns CDR1 SGHTA and CDR2 FQGTGA. The length of the CDR3 is 16 residues. Germline trimming cut 3 bases from V and 2 bases from J; bases unmatched to any gene: 6. The CDR3 loop is CASSFYSGGFTDTQYF. The CDR3 DNA follows: TGTGCCAGCAGCTTTTATAGCGGGGGATTCACAGATACGCAGTATTTT.

The chain couples TRBV6-5 to TRBJ1-6; TRBD1 might be the D (5 bases). V shed 0 bases and J shed 10 bases, with 16 bases lying between them. The CDR3 has 16 amino acids. Germline CDR1 and CDR2: MNHEY and SVGAGI. CDR3 residues: CASSYSLQGKGSPLHF. CDR3 coding DNA: TGTGCCAGCAGTTACTCGCTGCAGGGAAAAGGATCACCCCTCCACTTT.

The V call is TRBV7-9, the J call TRBJ2-5; TRBD1 matches at 9 bases. Looked up from germline, CDR1 is SEHNR and CDR2 is FQNEAQ (reference sequence). The CDR3 runs to 15 residues. V lost 5 bases, J lost 2 bases, and 6 bases stayed unmatched. In DNA form, the CDR3 reads TGTGCCAGCAGCAGGGACAGGGAAAGGCAAGAGACCCAGTACTTC. This codes for CASSRDRERQETQYF.

V gene TRBV28 combines with J gene TRBJ1-6; D is unresolved. This CDR3 is 15 amino acids long. Between the trimmed V and J ends, which lost 3 bases and 7 bases, there was a span of 13 bases. Germline-derived CDR1 and CDR2 are MDHEN and SYDVKM. CDR3 sequence reads: CASSFRRVGNSPLHF. The DNA of the CDR3 is TGTGCCAGCAGTTTTAGGAGGGTAGGGAATTCACCCCTCCACTTT.

This chain joins TRBV24-1 and TRBJ1-2; 9 positions match TRBD1. CDR1 and CDR2 (germline): KGHDR, SFDVKD. There are 12 residues in the CDR3. V shed 7 bases, J shed 8 bases, and the junction held 4 bases outside the gene matches. The chain's CDR3 is CATSDRGLGYTF. The CDR3 nucleotides read TGTGCCACCAGCGACAGGGGGTTAGGCTACACCTTC.